A single sample gave rise to the 25 T cell receptor beta chains below, sequenced in a study of cytomegalovirus exposure and HLA in healthy donors. Both 60 Vbeta primers and 13 Jbeta primers went into the PCR. Sequencing used immunoSEQ multiplex PCR; TCRdb keeps in-frame clones, though not all of them. Seen here are approximately 190,000 clones, approximately 84% observed once, and the top ten hold 3.8%. Material for sequencing was PBMCs. The origin of the receptors is a man aged 45-65 years in good health and CMV-seronegative.

The chain employs TRBV19 and TRBJ1-1; TRBD1 might be the D (5 bases). V was shortened by 4 bases and J by 3 bases, with 9 bases between the two germline ends. The germline V gene has CDR1 LNHDA and CDR2 SQIVND (reference sequence). This CDR3 region has 13 residues. Written as DNA, the CDR3 is TGTGCCAGTAGTAGGGGCGGCGACACTGAAGCTTTCTTT. This codes for CASSRGGDTEAFF.

J is TRBJ1-2 and V is TRBV4-3, with TRBD1 matching 9 bases. V shed 5 bases, J shed 6 bases, and the junction held 4 bases outside the gene matches. Germline V gene data show CDR1 as LGHNA and CDR2 as YSLEER. The CDR3 contains 13 residues. Here the CDR3 reads CASSWGQGNGYTF. The DNA of the CDR3 is TGCGCCAGCAGCTGGGGACAGGGTAATGGCTACACCTTC.

The table lists this clone with a count of one. The chain employs TRBV29-1 and TRBJ2-1; possible D gene TRBD1, 7 bases. The CDR3 spans 16 residues. V lost 0 bases to trimming and J lost 3 bases, with 15 bases between them. The V gene's germline CDR1 is SQVTM and CDR2 ANQGSEA. The CDR3 protein is CSVEDGGGHIYNEQFF. CDR3 coding DNA: TGCAGCGTTGAAGATGGAGGGGGCCACATCTACAATGAGCAGTTCTTC.

The V gene is TRBV4-1, the J gene TRBJ2-7; TRBD2 agrees at 8 bases. This CDR3 is 15 amino acids long. V shed 0 bases and J 7 bases; nucleotides not matched to a gene: 8. CDR1 is MGHRA and CDR2 is YSYEKL in the germline V gene. In DNA form, the CDR3 reads TGCGCCAGCAGCCAAGAAGCGGGGGCCCCTAGGGAGCAGTACTTC. The encoded protein is CASSQEAGAPREQYF.

This clone has only a few counts. V gene TRBV4-3 combines with J gene TRBJ2-1, with D perhaps matching TRBD1 (6 bases). The CDR3 totals 14 residues. In germline, CDR1 is LGHNA, CDR2 YSLEER. V was cut by 1 base and J by 5 bases, with 9 bases left in between. CDR3 sequence: CASSQVHRDNEQFF. CDR3 DNA: TGCGCCAGCAGCCAAGTTCACAGGGACAATGAGCAGTTCTTC.

This chain connects TRBV27 to TRBJ2-7; 9 nucleotides match TRBD1. CDR1 is MNHEY, CDR2 SMNVEV, per germline (reference sequence). The CDR3 sequence is 13 residues long. Trimming took 6 bases from V and 3 from J; bases not matched to a gene: 3. For the CDR3, the DNA is TGTGCCAGCAGCCCGGACAGGGGCTACGAGCAGTACTTC. This translates into CASSPDRGYEQYF.

V and J are TRBV6-5 and TRBJ2-7; D is ambiguous. V lost 6 bases, J lost 1 base, and 13 bases lay in between. The germline V gene has CDR1 MNHEY and CDR2 SVGAGI. This CDR3 has 14 residues. CDR3 region: CASRPQVLSYEQYF. In DNA form, the CDR3 reads TGTGCCAGCAGACCCCAGGTGTTATCCTACGAGCAGTACTTC.

This chain connects TRBV9 to TRBJ2-7, with TRBD1 as a possible D gene (6 bases). The CDR3 consists of 16 residues. V lost 3 bases and J 0 bases, leaving 16 bases between the germline ends. Germline V CDR1 and CDR2: SGDLS, YYNGEE. The CDR3, as DNA: TGTGCCAGCAGCGGGTCAGGGGCTTTGAGCTCCTACGAGCAGTACTTC. Its translation: CASSGSGALSSYEQYF.

This chain uses TRBV27 with TRBJ1-6; a weak D match, TRBD1 (5 bases). Germline V CDR1 and CDR2: MNHEY, SMNVEV (reference sequence). The CDR3 is 14 residues long. Trimming left V 6 bases short and J 13 bases short, with 19 bases between. The CDR3 reads CASSLAWGVSPLHF. For the CDR3, the DNA is TGTGCCAGCAGCCTGGCGTGGGGGGTCTCCCCCCTCCACTTT.

The chain joins TRBV10-3 to TRBJ1-5, with D possibly TRBD1 on 6 matching bases. CDR1 is ENHRY, CDR2 SYGVKD, per germline. This CDR3 has 15 amino acids. V dropped 5 bases and J dropped 6 bases, with 17 bases sitting between them. As DNA, the CDR3 is TGTGCCATCAGTACAGGGTCGCTTGGGGGTCAGCCCCAGCATTTT. Its translation: CAISTGSLGGQPQHF.

The chain employs TRBV5-1 and TRBJ1-1, with D possibly being TRBD1 (6 bases). This CDR3 spans 14 amino acids. The germline gives CDR1 SGHRS, CDR2 YFSETQ. Trimming removed 0 bases from V and 6 bases from J, with 12 bases in between. The CDR3 loop reads CASSLAGGLAEAFF. The CDR3 nucleotides read TGCGCCAGCAGCTTGGCGGGGGGCCTGGCTGAAGCTTTCTTT.

This chain joins TRBV15 and TRBJ2-3; a weak D match, TRBD2 (5 bases). This CDR3 contains 13 residues. The V gene lost 0 bases and the J gene lost 11 bases, with 12 bases spanning the gap. Germline CDR1 and CDR2: LNHNV and YYDKDF (reference sequence). The CDR3 DNA is TGTGCCACCAGCAGAGATTTTAGCGAGGGGCAGTATTTT. This gives the protein CATSRDFSEGQYF.

The V and J genes are TRBV4-1 and TRBJ2-2, with D maybe TRBD2 (6 bases). The CDR3 contains 15 residues. V lost 0 bases, J lost 5 bases, and 10 bases lay in between. CDR1 is MGHRA, CDR2 YSYEKL, per germline. In DNA form, the CDR3 reads TGCGCCAGCAGCCAAGAGGGACGGGGGACCGGGGAGCTGTTTTTT. Protein product: CASSQEGRGTGELFF.

As for this clone: One end of the junction fails to match germline, which may point to a read error. The chain combines TRBV7-3 with TRBJ2-2, with D maybe TRBD2 (6 bases). Looked up from germline, CDR1 is SGHTA and CDR2 is FQGTGA. CDR3 length equals 15 residues. CDR3: CASSLTMGGTGELFF. Here the CDR3 DNA reads TGTGCCAGCAGCCTAACGATGGGGGGCACCGGGGAGCTGTTTTTT.

The V call is TRBV5-6, the J call TRBJ1-5; D uncertain. CDR1 is SGHDT and CDR2 is YYEEEE in the germline V gene. The V end was cut by 0 bases, the J end by 2 bases, with 9 bases between. The CDR3 length is 15 residues. Here the CDR3 DNA reads TGTGCCAGCAGCTTGGCGCTATACGGCAATCAGCCCCAGCATTTT. It encodes CASSLALYGNQPQHF.

V usage is TRBV11-2 and J usage is TRBJ2-7, with a weak D call TRBD1 (6 bases). Trimming shortened V by 4 bases and J by 3 bases, and 16 bases separated the two germline ends. This CDR3 has 15 amino acids. From germline, CDR1 is SGHAT and CDR2 FQNNGV. The CDR3 DNA follows: TGTGCCAGCAGCTATCCCGAACAGGGATTCTACGAGCAGTACTTC. Translating gives CASSYPEQGFYEQYF.

V gene TRBV5-1 combines with J gene TRBJ2-1; weak D call: TRBD2 (7 bases). The germline gives CDR1 SGHRS, CDR2 YFSETQ. This CDR3 comprises 15 residues. Trimming pared 1 base from V and 1 base from J, leaving 9 bases between. In DNA, the CDR3 is TGCGCCAGCAGCTTGAAGGGGGGGTCCTACAATGAGCAGTTCTTC. Translated: CASSLKGGSYNEQFF.

Worth noting for this clone: Within the sample, other DNA sequences also encode this same CDR3. The V and J genes are TRBV6-5 and TRBJ1-1; D is uncertain. Germline lookup yields CDR1 MNHEY and CDR2 SVGAGI. This CDR3 spans 14 amino acids. V was cut by 0 bases and J by 1 base, with 6 bases left in between. The CDR3 loop is CASSYSGENTEAFF. Here the CDR3 DNA reads TGTGCCAGCAGTTACTCAGGAGAGAACACTGAAGCTTTCTTT.

This chain connects TRBV30 to TRBJ2-7; unclear D gene. CDR3 size: 12 residues. The germline V and J ends were trimmed by 2 bases and 0 bases, with 5 bases remaining between them. Germline CDR1 and CDR2: GTSNPN and SVGIG (reference sequence). CDR3 sequence (DNA): TGTGCCTGGAGTACTACCTCCTACGAGCAGTACTTC. Its translation is CAWSTTSYEQYF.

The chain has TRBV4-3 and TRBJ2-3, with 7 bases aligning to TRBD2. CDR1 and CDR2 from the germline V gene are LGHNA and YSLEER. Losses at the gene ends were 0 bases for V and 7 bases for J; bases not matched to a gene: 16. The CDR3 runs to 18 residues. As DNA, the CDR3 is TGCGCCAGCAGCCAAGAAGAAAGTAGCGGGTCTCTGGCTTATACGCAGTATTTT. It specifies CASSQEESSGSLAYTQYF.

The chain employs TRBV7-2 and TRBJ2-3; D perhaps matches TRBD2 (6 bases). Germline V lookup: CDR1 SGHTA, CDR2 FQGNSA. This CDR3 region has 14 residues. V was trimmed by 4 bases and J by 0 bases, leaving 8 bases between them. CDR3 bases: TGTGCCAGCAGCTGGCGGGACAGCACAGATACGCAGTATTTT. The encoded protein is CASSWRDSTDTQYF.

The chain joins TRBV7-2 to TRBJ1-2; D is uncertain. V lost 1 base and J 8 bases, leaving 8 bases between the germline ends. Germline CDR1 reads SGHTA; CDR2 reads FQGNSA. The CDR3 totals 12 residues. The CDR3 DNA sequence: TGTGCCAGCAGCTTAGATACGAGCGGCTACACCTTC. It codes for CASSLDTSGYTF.

The chain employs TRBV5-1 and TRBJ2-3; 8 bases agree with TRBD2. The CDR3 is made up of 17 amino acids. Germline CDR1 is SGHRS and CDR2 is YFSETQ. V trimming: 0 bases; J trimming: 0 bases; junction bases outside the gene matches: 6. CDR3 in amino acids: CASSLAIQRGSTDTQYF. In DNA form, the CDR3 reads TGCGCCAGCAGCTTGGCTATACAGCGGGGGAGCACAGATACGCAGTATTTT.

This chain joins TRBV10-3 and TRBJ1-5; D is unclear. This CDR3 has 15 amino acids. The germline CDR1 and CDR2 sequences are ENHRY and SYGVKD. V was shortened by 0 bases and J by 3 bases, with 9 bases between the two germline ends. CDR3 coding DNA: TGTGCCATCAGTGAGTCAGCGCGGGACAATCAGCCCCAGCATTTT. Translated: CAISESARDNQPQHF.

This sequence joins TRBV5-1 and TRBJ2-7, with a weak D call TRBD2 (6 bases). V was cut by 1 base and J by 0 bases, with 11 bases left in between. Per germline, CDR1 SGHRS and CDR2 YFSETQ. The CDR3 consists of 15 residues. CDR3 sequence (DNA): TGCGCCAGCAGCTTGTGGGCGGGGAGCTCCTACGAGCAGTACTTC. Translating it yields CASSLWAGSSYEQYF.